This TCR beta chain came from a study of blood T cell repertoires in COVID-19. In the study overall: COVID-19 samples, acute and convalescent, were from the United States, Italy and Spain. The analysed material was cDNA or gDNA that came from T cells, B-cell-depleted T cells, or PBMCs.

Study processing details: Amplification from reference gene primers served as the basis for estimated nucleated cell counts. Data came from immunoSEQ multiplex PCR; TCRdb stores just in-frame clones and leaves some out. The V and J calls and the clone size are those of that table, but D and trimming were determined from the DNA. The sample consists of 100,000 to 150,000 clones, almost 70% of them appearing once. The V gene lost 3 bases and the J gene lost 1 base, with 9 bases spanning the gap. The germline V gene encodes CDR1 LGHNA and CDR2 YSLEER. The CDR3 runs to 14 residues. Material for sequencing was peripheral blood. The sequence derives from a woman in her 70s with acute or convalescent COVID-19. The chain recombines TRBV4-3 with TRBJ1-1; D unresolved. The CDR3 loop reads CASSHAGKNTEAFF. The CDR3 DNA is TGCGCCAGCAGCCATGCCGGGAAGAACACTGAAGCTTTCTTT.